The present entry profiles one T cell receptor beta chain with its context. Sequenced by immunoSEQ multiplex PCR; TCRdb stores in-frame clones only, minus some. The sample carries some 47,000 clones, approximately 84% recorded once. This record belongs to a study of OX40 agonist ivuxolimab in advanced cancers. Study context: Patients were infused with ivuxolimab every 2 weeks at 0.01 to 10 mg/kg. Patients receiving dose escalation had hepatocellular carcinoma, melanoma, renal cell or head and neck cancer. Patients achieving partial responses numbered three: one hepatocellular carcinoma case and two cutaneous melanoma cases.

Autoimmune disease history or systemic immunosuppression disqualified patients. V shed 5 bases, J shed 8 bases, and the junction held 9 bases outside the gene matches. This CDR3 is built from 15 residues. Germline V gives CDR1 SGHAT, CDR2 FQNNGV. The gene calls are TRBV11-2 and TRBJ1-2; 12 bases agree with TRBD1. Material: CD4+ or CD8+ T cells sorted from blood, obtained in a trial of the OX40 agonist ivuxolimab. The TCR originated in an adult with an advanced solid tumor such as melanoma, head and neck, liver or kidney cancer. CDR3 sequence reads: CASSQSSGTGGGYTF. The CDR3 DNA follows: TGTGCCAGCAGCCAATCTTCCGGGACAGGGGGCGGCTACACCTTC.